The TCR beta chain under discussion was sequenced for a study of CD8+ T cells in alopecia areata. Extracted RNA was reverse transcribed, and the resulting cDNA served as sequencing template. Using immunoSEQ multiplex PCR, the repertoire was profiled, and TCRdb retains in-frame clones only, with some absent. The top ten hold less than 20% of the sample, which has about 130,000 clones, less than 70% seen once. General study results and limits: TCR sharing was clearer in mice than between patients, perhaps partly owing to patient HLA diversity.

As for treatment: oral pan-JAK inhibitor, 5-10 mg twice daily. This CDR3 has 17 amino acids. With 1 base removed from V and 2 bases from J, the gap between germline ends came to 12 bases. The germline gives CDR1 SGHDN, CDR2 FVKESK. About this clone itself: Its cognate antigen is unknown.

The input for sequencing was CD8+ T cells sorted from blood, taken at week 4, from a patient treated with tofacitinib. This receptor was obtained from a human donor with alopecia areata. This sequence joins TRBV14 and TRBJ2-6; D not certain. CDR3 sequence: CASSQGPEVAGANVLTF. In nucleotides, the CDR3 is TGTGCCAGCAGCCAAGGACCTGAGGTTGCTGGGGCCAACGTCCTGACTTTC.